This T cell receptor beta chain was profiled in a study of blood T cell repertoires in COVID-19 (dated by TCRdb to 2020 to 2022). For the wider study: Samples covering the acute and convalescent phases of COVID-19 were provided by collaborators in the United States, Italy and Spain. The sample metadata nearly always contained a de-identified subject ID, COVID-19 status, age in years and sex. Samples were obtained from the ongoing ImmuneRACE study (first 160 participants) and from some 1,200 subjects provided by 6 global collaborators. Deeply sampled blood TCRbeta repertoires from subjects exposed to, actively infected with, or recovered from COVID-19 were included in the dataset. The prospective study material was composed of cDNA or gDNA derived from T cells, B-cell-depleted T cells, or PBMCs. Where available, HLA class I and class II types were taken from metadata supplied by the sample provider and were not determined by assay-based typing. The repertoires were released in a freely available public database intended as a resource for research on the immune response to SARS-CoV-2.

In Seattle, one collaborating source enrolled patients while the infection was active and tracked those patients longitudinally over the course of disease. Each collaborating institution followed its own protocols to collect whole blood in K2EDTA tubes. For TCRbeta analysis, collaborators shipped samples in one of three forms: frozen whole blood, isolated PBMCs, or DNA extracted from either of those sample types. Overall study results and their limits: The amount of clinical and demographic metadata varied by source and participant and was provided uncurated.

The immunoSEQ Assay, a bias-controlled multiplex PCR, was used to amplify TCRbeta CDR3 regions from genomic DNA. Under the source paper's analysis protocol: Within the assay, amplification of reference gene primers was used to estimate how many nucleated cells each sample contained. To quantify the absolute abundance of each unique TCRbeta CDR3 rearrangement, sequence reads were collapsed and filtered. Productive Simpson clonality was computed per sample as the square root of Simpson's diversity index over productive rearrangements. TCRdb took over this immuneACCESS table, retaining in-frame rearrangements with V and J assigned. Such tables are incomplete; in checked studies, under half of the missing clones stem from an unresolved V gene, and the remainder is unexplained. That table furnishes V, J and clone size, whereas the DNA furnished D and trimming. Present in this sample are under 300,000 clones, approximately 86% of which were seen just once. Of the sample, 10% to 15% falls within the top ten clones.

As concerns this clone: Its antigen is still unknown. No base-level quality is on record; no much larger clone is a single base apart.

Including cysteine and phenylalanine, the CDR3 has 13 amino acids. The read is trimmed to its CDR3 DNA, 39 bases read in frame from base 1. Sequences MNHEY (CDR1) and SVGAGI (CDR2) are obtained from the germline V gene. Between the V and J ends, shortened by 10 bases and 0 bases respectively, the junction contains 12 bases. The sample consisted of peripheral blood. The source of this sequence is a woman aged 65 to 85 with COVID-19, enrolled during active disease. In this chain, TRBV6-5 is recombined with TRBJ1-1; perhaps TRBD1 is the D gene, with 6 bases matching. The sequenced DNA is TGTGCCACTCCCGACAGGATGAACACTGAAGCTTTCTTT. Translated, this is CATPDRMNTEAFF.